This T cell receptor beta chain was sequenced during a study of tumor-infiltrating lymphocytes in primary liver carcinoma. The authors made TCR beta cDNA from approximately 490 ng total RNA with a constant-region primer. Libraries of TCR beta came from three nested multiplex PCR rounds with slightly modified ARM-PCR. Investigators reported that the first two PCR rounds, at 10 cycles each, used TRBV1-TRBV30 forward primers with a C-beta reverse primer. TCRdb itself ran the multiplex PCR reads through MiXCR, one entry per CDR3 protein. The table includes under 200,000 distinct CDR3 sequences, approximately 86% detected once. The germline V gene has CDR1 LGHDT and CDR2 YNNKEL (reference sequence). V gave up 4 bases and J gave up 4 bases, with 13 bases separating them. There are 14 residues in the CDR3. As to this clonotype: Its antigen is unidentified.

General study results and limits: Top-250-clone fractions were significantly higher in tumors than in blood (p = 0.039). The proportion of top clones found throughout all five tumor regions was only about 7.5-24%. Reduced overlap was seen in tumor-adjacent and tumor-blood pairs versus tumor region pairs.

Investigators took RNA and DNA out together from roughly 21-30 mg of unsorted bulk tissue. The study sampled five separate regions from each tumor. J is TRBJ1-2 and V is TRBV3-1, with D uncertain. The sequencing input was tumor tissue from primary liver carcinoma. The TCR sequence derives from a man aged 40-50 years with primary liver carcinoma and hepatitis B virus infection. CDR3 in DNA: TGTGCCAGCAGCCCGCCGATAGCGCTCTATGGCTACACCTTC. Protein: CASSPPIALYGYTF. The whole variable domain, filled in from reference TRBV3-1 and TRBJ1-2, reads DTAVSQTPKYLVTQMGNDKSIKCEQNLGHDTMYWYKQDSKKFLKIMFSYNNKELIINETVPNRFSPKSPDKAHLNLHINSLELGDSAVYFCASSPPIALYGYTFGSGTRLTVV.